This T cell receptor (beta chain) was documented in a study of T cells in Graves' hyperthyroidism and ophthalmopathy (dated by TCRdb to about 2019). Study-wide context: Peripheral blood was collected at initial diagnosis, before any treatment. TCR V-J signatures able to tell the groups apart were searched for in a discovery cohort of about a hundred patients, of whom more than 40 had Graves' ophthalmopathy and about 55 had stable Graves' hyperthyroidism. An independent validation cohort of fewer than 20 hyperthyroidism patients and more than 15 patients who later progressed to ophthalmopathy tested prospective prediction of ophthalmopathy. The 90 or so discovery patients were randomly split 7:3 into training and test sets. The study also compared thyroid tissue and blood T-cell repertoires from about six Graves' hyperthyroidism patients. After blood sampling, hyperthyroidism patients were treated with methimazole at a starting dose of 30 mg daily, and ophthalmopathy patients were treated with high-dose intravenous methylprednisolone. The paper describes TCR Vbeta CDR3 sequencing of roughly 130 peripheral blood samples, made up of 43 ophthalmopathy patients, roughly 75 hyperthyroidism patients and approximately 17 progressor patients.

Amplification of TCR beta CDR3 regions was carried out from RNA transcripts. A first-round RT-PCR of the TCR CDR3 used the HTBI primer set with the Qiagen OneStep RT-PCR kit. Libraries were constructed in a second round of multiplex PCR, after which size selection and purification were carried out. Paired-end sequencing of the libraries was performed with 100 bp reads on an Illumina HiSeq2000. In the paper's pipeline: SOAPnuke was used to process the raw data, removing reads that contained adapters or uncalled bases, had a mean Phred below 15, or lacked an exact match to the constant primer or identifier. High-quality paired reads were merged using COPE v1.2.5, and each unique nucleotide sequence was defined as a clonotype. MiTCR v1.1 was used to align clonotypes to the IMGT TRBV, TRBD and TRBJ reference segments. Analysis was restricted to V-J combinations with a frequency above 0.0001, which covered about 99% of repertoires. A TCS score was defined as the ratio between F50 (clonal expansion) and ExV (chaos), using BLOSUM62-based TCRdist between CDR3 peptides within each V-J. Welch's t-statistics and random forest reduced fewer than 600 V-J features to fewer than 15, which were used in a naive Bayes classifier (R e1071). TCRdb passed the public sequencing reads through fastp at Q25 and MiXCR, retaining productive beta sequences. Each CDR3 protein appears once, grouped with its most common genes and DNA. The V and J calls shown here were made by TCRdb, not taken from the authors' results. Within this sample are around 250,000 distinct CDR3 sequences, with 13% to 15% of them counted one time only. More than 10% of the sample lies in the top ten.

Study-wide findings and limitations: Most expanded thyroid clonotypes (frequency above 0.001) were also detected in blood, a finding suggesting that blood repertoires may reflect thyroid immune responses. Ophthalmopathy was separated from stable hyperthyroidism by a 13 V-J signature model, with around 90% sensitivity and around 81% specificity obtained in cross-validation and 80%/75% obtained in testing. No statistical method was used to set the sample size in advance, and investigators knew the group allocation. During validation, the model predicted progression to ophthalmopathy a median of approximately 7 months ahead of onset, with approximately 70% sensitivity and under 85% specificity.

Hyperthyroidism patients were aged 18 to 65 years and newly diagnosed, with disease duration of less than 2 months. Patients with uncontrolled infections, other autoimmune diseases, pregnancy or lactation were excluded. Diagnoses were based on clinical symptoms, serum thyroxine and TRAb, thyroid ultrasound and orbital computed tomography. Blood from progressor patients was collected at the time of first diagnosis with hyperthyroidism, before any ophthalmopathy symptoms had appeared. Ficoll-Paque density gradient centrifugation was used to isolate PBMCs from around 9.1 ml of fresh peripheral blood. Progressor patients were first diagnosed with Graves' hyperthyroidism and then developed ophthalmopathy during follow-up. Total RNA was extracted using Trizol reagent, and RNA quality was assessed on an Agilent 2100 Bioanalyzer. This clonotype was detected many times. The target of this receptor is not known. Base qualities are not provided; no much larger clone lies one nucleotide away.

Deletion took 5 bases off V and 4 bases off J, with a span of 17 bases between the germline ends. CDR1 and CDR2 (SGHTA, FQGNSA) derive from the germline V gene. Inclusive of the bounding cysteine and phenylalanine, the CDR3 is 15 residues long. CDR3 DNA only is kept here, 45 bases in frame from base 1. The clonotype was recovered from a woman aged 40 to 50 with Graves' hyperthyroidism that later progressed to Graves' ophthalmopathy. What was sequenced was blood. The rearranged chain carries TRBV7-2 and TRBJ1-2; D gene: possibly TRBD1, on 5 matching bases. The CDR3 loop reads CASSTTPGVTYGYTF. The sequenced DNA is TGTGCCAGCAGCACCACACCGGGGGTCACCTATGGCTACACCTTC.